The 23 T cell receptor beta chains below all came from one sample that was sequenced in a study of T cell changes during pregnancy in multiple sclerosis. Assay used: immunoSEQ multiplex PCR; TCRdb lists only in-frame clones, some missing. Of more than 20,000 clones in the sample, 90% to 95% were seen once. Specimen: CD8+ T cells from peripheral blood mononuclear cells, collected in the third trimester of pregnancy. Receptors were obtained from a female donor with multiple sclerosis, enrolled in a pregnancy study.

The V call is TRBV9, the J call TRBJ1-5; no firm D call. Germline CDR1 is SGDLS and CDR2 is YYNGEE. The V end lost 0 bases, the J end lost 0 bases, and 7 bases lay between the germline ends. CDR3 length: 15 amino acids. CDR3 DNA: TGTGCCAGCAGCGTAGACGGGAATAGCAATCAGCCCCAGCATTTT. Its protein product is CASSVDGNSNQPQHF.

This chain joins TRBV29-1 and TRBJ2-7, with D possibly TRBD1 on 5 matching bases. Trimming shortened V by 2 bases and J by 3 bases, and 11 bases separated the two germline ends. The CDR3 is 13 residues long. Germline CDR1 reads SQVTM; CDR2 reads ANQGSEA. CDR3 loop: CSVESQGVYEQYF. The CDR3 DNA follows: TGCAGCGTTGAAAGTCAAGGGGTCTACGAGCAGTACTTC.

CDR3 residues: CASSLSRNQPQHF. For the CDR3, the DNA is TGTGCCAGCAGTTTATCGAGGAATCAGCCCCAGCATTTT. The rearrangement joins TRBV27 to TRBJ1-5; no clear D gene. The germline V gene has CDR1 MNHEY and CDR2 SMNVEV (reference sequence). The V and J ends lost 0 bases and 4 bases respectively, with 4 bases between them. The CDR3 is made up of 13 amino acids.

Comments on this clone: The sample has other DNA sequences that encode this CDR3 too. V and J are TRBV11-2 and TRBJ2-7, with 7 bases aligning to TRBD1. Germline V gene lookup returns CDR1 SGHAT and CDR2 FQNNGV. This CDR3 region has 13 residues. With 4 bases clipped from V and 2 bases from J, the junction kept 2 bases outside the gene matches. CDR3: CASSSGQTYEQYF. The CDR3 DNA sequence: TGTGCCAGCAGCTCGGGACAGACCTACGAGCAGTACTTC.

The chain combines TRBV30 with TRBJ2-1; the match to TRBD2 covers 15 bases. Germline V gives CDR1 GTSNPN, CDR2 SVGIG (reference sequence). The CDR3 runs 19 residues. With 3 bases clipped from V and 8 bases from J, the junction kept 17 bases outside the gene matches. The CDR3 nucleotides are TGTGCCTGGAGCCTTACGGGACTAGCGGGAGGTCTTTCCTCACATGAGCAGTTCTTC. Its protein is CAWSLTGLAGGLSSHEQFF. Complete variable domain (other parts from reference TRBV30 and TRBJ2-1): SQTIHQWPATLVQPVGSPLSLECTVEGTSNPNLYWYRQAAGRGLQLLFYSVGIGQISSEVPQNLSASRPQDRQFILSSKKLLLSDSGFYLCAWSLTGLAGGLSSHEQFFGPGTRLTVL.

The chain uses TRBV28 and TRBJ1-5; TRBD1 is a possible D gene (6 bases). This CDR3 is built from 12 residues. Trimming took 7 bases from V and 6 from J, leaving 10 bases between them. Germline V CDR1 and CDR2: MDHEN, SYDVKM. CDR3: CASTEGVQPQHF. CDR3 nucleotide sequence: TGTGCCAGCACCGAGGGGGTTCAGCCCCAGCATTTT.

The rearrangement uses TRBV7-6 and TRBJ2-1, with a possible D match to TRBD2 (7 bases). Trimming removed 1 base from V and 5 bases from J, with 21 bases in between. From germline, CDR1 is SGHVS and CDR2 FNYEAQ. The length of the CDR3 is 18 residues. As DNA, the CDR3 is TGTGCCAGCAGCTTAGAGGAGGGGAGGGGGGGCTGGGACAATGAGCAGTTCTTC. This translates into CASSLEEGRGGWDNEQFF.

The gene calls are TRBV7-9 and TRBJ1-1, with unresolved D. V gave up 5 bases and J gave up 5 bases, with 15 bases separating them. CDR1 and CDR2 from the germline V gene are SEHNR and FQNEAQ (reference sequence). This CDR3 spans 14 amino acids. Here the CDR3 DNA reads TGTGCCAGCAGCGTCGTCTGGGGAGGAACTGAAGCTTTCTTT. It translates to CASSVVWGGTEAFF.

The rearrangement links TRBV7-9 to TRBJ1-6, with a possible D match to TRBD1 (5 bases). CDR1 is SEHNR, CDR2 FQNEAQ, per germline (reference sequence). The length of the CDR3 is 15 residues. V gave up 2 bases and J gave up 5 bases, with 10 bases separating them. The CDR3 DNA reads TGTGCCAGCAGCTTACCGCAGGGTGATAATTCACCCCTCCACTTT. Protein: CASSLPQGDNSPLHF.

The table lists this clone with a few counts. V is TRBV4-1 and J is TRBJ1-1; D possibly corresponds to TRBD1 (5 bases). Looked up from germline, CDR1 is MGHRA and CDR2 is YSYEKL. V lost 4 bases, J lost 5 bases, and 17 bases lay in between. This CDR3 has 15 residues. DNA of the CDR3: TGCGCCAGCAGCCCTAAACGCGGGGGATGGACTGAAGCTTTCTTT. Protein product: CASSPKRGGWTEAFF.

This chain joins TRBV7-9 and TRBJ1-4; D might be TRBD1 (5 bases). This CDR3 spans 14 amino acids. Germline V lookup: CDR1 SEHNR, CDR2 FQNEAQ (reference sequence). Trimming removed 3 bases at V and 15 bases at J, with 20 bases between. The CDR3 nucleotides read TGTGCCAGCAGCTTCGACAGTCTCCCCGGGGGAATGTTTTTT. It yields the protein CASSFDSLPGGMFF.

This rearrangement joins TRBV4-2 to TRBJ1-1; the D gene is possibly TRBD1 (6 bases). Between the trimmed V and J ends, which lost 4 bases and 0 bases, there was a span of 12 bases. CDR1 is LGHNA and CDR2 is YNFKEQ in the germline V gene. The CDR3 spans 15 residues. In DNA form, the CDR3 reads TGTGCCAGCAGCCCTCTCACAGGGATGAACACTGAAGCTTTCTTT. As protein: CASSPLTGMNTEAFF.

The sample holds a few counts of this clone. The V and J genes are TRBV11-2 and TRBJ2-5; 7 nucleotides match TRBD1. J gave up 5 bases and V 4 bases, and 7 bases lay outside the gene matches. The CDR3 covers 14 residues. Germline values: CDR1 SGHAT, CDR2 FQNNGV. CDR3 sequence: CASSSSRGYETQYF. The CDR3 region has the DNA TGTGCCAGCAGCTCTTCCAGGGGGTACGAGACCCAGTACTTC.

The chain is built from TRBV27 and TRBJ1-1; TRBD1 is a possible D gene (5 bases). The germline V gene has CDR1 MNHEY and CDR2 SMNVEV (reference sequence). Trimming took 3 bases from V and 8 from J, leaving 13 bases between them. The CDR3 is made up of 13 amino acids. CDR3 amino acids: CASSFRDSEEAFF. CDR3 DNA sequence: TGTGCCAGCAGTTTTAGGGACTCAGAGGAAGCTTTCTTT.

V usage is TRBV10-3 and J usage is TRBJ1-2, with 7 bases lining up with TRBD1. The trim removed 0 bases at V and 3 bases at J, leaving 7 bases unmatched. This CDR3 is built from 16 residues. CDR1 and CDR2 (germline): ENHRY, SYGVKD. CDR3: CAISESGQLPDYGYTF. The CDR3, as DNA: TGTGCCATCAGTGAGTCGGGACAGCTACCGGACTATGGCTACACCTTC.

The V call is TRBV29-1, the J call TRBJ1-2, with D tentatively TRBD1 (6 bases). The CDR3 extends over 13 amino acids. V was cut by 5 bases and J by 2 bases, with 12 bases left in between. Per the germline V gene, CDR1 is SQVTM and CDR2 is ANQGSEA. CDR3 DNA: TGCAGCGTTCTGACAGGTGCCAACTATGGCTACACCTTC. It codes for CSVLTGANYGYTF.

This chain connects TRBV15 to TRBJ2-7, with D perhaps TRBD1 (6 bases). The CDR3 has 15 residues. V lost 5 bases to trimming and J lost 5 bases, with 19 bases between them. CDR1 is LNHNV and CDR2 is YYDKDF in the germline V gene (reference sequence). The CDR3, as DNA: TGTGCCACCAGCCCCCCCTCCTCAGGGGTCAACGAGCAGTACTTC. It yields the protein CATSPPSSGVNEQYF.

This clone was found a few times. The sample has other DNA sequences that encode this CDR3 too. J is TRBJ1-2 and V is TRBV4-1; 12 bases are shared with TRBD1. The CDR3 extends over 17 amino acids. Losses at the gene ends were 0 bases for V and 7 bases for J; bases not matched to a gene: 9. CDR1 and CDR2 from the germline V gene are MGHRA and YSYEKL. The CDR3 protein is CASSQDQGTGGASGYTF. CDR3 nucleotides: TGCGCCAGCAGCCAAGATCAAGGGACAGGGGGCGCGTCTGGCTACACCTTC.

CDR3 sequence: CASSLEGGWNQETQYF. The CDR3, as DNA: TGTGCCAGCAGCTTAGAAGGCGGGTGGAACCAAGAGACCCAGTACTTC. The rearrangement uses TRBV11-2 and TRBJ2-5, with TRBD2 as a possible D gene (5 bases). The CDR3 is 16 residues long. In germline, CDR1 is SGHAT, CDR2 FQNNGV. The V gene lost 0 bases and the J gene lost 0 bases, with 11 bases spanning the gap. The complete variable domain, with remaining parts taken from reference TRBV11-2 and TRBJ2-5, reads EAGVAQSPRYKIIEKRQSVAFWCNPISGHATLYWYQQILGQGPKLLIQFQNNGVVDDSQLPKDRFSAERLKGVDSTLKIQPAKLEDSAVYLCASSLEGGWNQETQYFGPGTRLLVL.

The chain carries TRBV2 and TRBJ2-3, with no clear D. The germline V and J ends were trimmed by 6 bases and 4 bases, with 8 bases remaining between them. The CDR3 is 12 residues long. Germline CDR1 is SNHLY and CDR2 is FYNNEI. The CDR3: CASSHFADTQYF. CDR3 coding DNA: TGTGCCAGCAGCCACTTCGCAGATACGCAGTATTTT.

The V call is TRBV29-1, the J call TRBJ2-1; 7 nucleotides agree with TRBD1. Trimming removed 7 bases from V and 6 bases from J; junction bases left unmatched: 12. The length of the CDR3 is 14 residues. The germline V gene has CDR1 SQVTM and CDR2 ANQGSEA. Written as DNA, the CDR3 is TGCAGCGCCCTCGACAGGGTATATCTCAATGAGCAGTTCTTC. Its protein product is CSALDRVYLNEQFF.

This chain joins TRBV4-2 and TRBJ1-2, with D possibly being TRBD1 (6 bases). Per the germline V gene, CDR1 is LGHNA and CDR2 is YNFKEQ. This CDR3 comprises 17 residues. Trimming took off 0 bases at V and 6 bases at J, with 20 bases between the two ends. The CDR3 region has the DNA TGTGCCAGCAGCCAAGATATAGACAGGACTCTTGTCGATGGCTACACCTTC. As protein: CASSQDIDRTLVDGYTF.

The chain carries TRBV5-4 and TRBJ2-5, with 16 bases identical to TRBD2. CDR1 and CDR2 from the germline V gene are SGHNT and YYREEE (reference sequence). CDR3 length: 17 amino acids. V lost 5 bases, J lost 2 bases, and 6 bases stayed unmatched. This chain's CDR3 is CASSHGGLAGGQETQYF. The CDR3 DNA follows: TGTGCCAGCAGTCATGGGGGACTAGCGGGGGGGCAAGAGACCCAGTACTTC.